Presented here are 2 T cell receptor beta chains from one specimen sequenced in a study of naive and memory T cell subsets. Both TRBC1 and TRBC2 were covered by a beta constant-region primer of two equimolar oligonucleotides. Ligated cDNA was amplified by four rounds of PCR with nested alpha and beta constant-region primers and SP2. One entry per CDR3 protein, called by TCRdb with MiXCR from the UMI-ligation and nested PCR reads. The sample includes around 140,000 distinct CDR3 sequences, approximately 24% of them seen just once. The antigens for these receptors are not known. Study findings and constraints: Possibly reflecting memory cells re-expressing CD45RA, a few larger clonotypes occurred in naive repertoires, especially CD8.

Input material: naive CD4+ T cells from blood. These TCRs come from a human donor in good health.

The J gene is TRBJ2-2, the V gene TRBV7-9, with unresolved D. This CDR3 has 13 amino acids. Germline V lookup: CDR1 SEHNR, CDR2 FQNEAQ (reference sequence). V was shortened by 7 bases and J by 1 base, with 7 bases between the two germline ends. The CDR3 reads CASIRRNTGELFF. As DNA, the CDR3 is TGTGCCAGCATCCGCAGGAACACCGGGGAGCTGTTTTTT.

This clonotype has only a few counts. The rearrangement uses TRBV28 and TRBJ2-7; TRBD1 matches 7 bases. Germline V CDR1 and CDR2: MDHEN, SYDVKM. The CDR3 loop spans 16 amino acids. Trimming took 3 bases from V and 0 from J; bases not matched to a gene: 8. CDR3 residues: CASSLVIGGSSYEQYF. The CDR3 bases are TGTGCCAGCAGTTTGGTTATAGGGGGCAGCTCCTACGAGCAGTACTTC.